The TCR beta chain described here comes from a study of breast tumors, draining lymph nodes, adjacent tissues (dated by TCRdb to about 2016). About the study as a whole: The study compared TCR beta repertoires across tumor, adjacent nontumor tissue and axillary lymph nodes from breast cancer patients. In human breast cancer, the study set out to evaluate how tumor, surrounding tissue and draining lymph node repertoires relate to one another and whether T cells may move between these sites. What the study reported, not specific to this receptor: The conclusion that tumor T cells originate in lymph nodes was presented as consistent with a hypothesis rather than as directly demonstrated. Tumor T-cell repertoires showed less diversity than lymph node repertoires and more diversity than nontumor tissue repertoires, and tumor T-cell repertoires showed preferential V and J gene usage. A scenario in which most tumor T cells derive from the lymph node and then expand within tumor tissue was judged to be consistent with the data. The similarity between tumor and nontumor tissue repertoires was significantly greater in luminal-like breast cancer than in basal-like breast cancer.

Sequencing took place on an Illumina HiSeq 2000. Multiplex PCR amplification was used to generate the TCR beta chain libraries. High-throughput sequencing was used to analyze the amplified TCR beta chain products. TCRdb ran its own pipeline on the public reads, namely fastp trimming at Q25 and MiXCR clone calling, and kept in-frame beta chains. Duplicate CDR3 protein sequences are folded into a single record with the most common DNA and genes. The sample table shows fewer than 200,000 distinct CDR3 sequences, and about 30% are seen once. Together, the top ten hold around 4.1% of the sample. For CDR1 and CDR2, the germline V gene lists MNHEY and SVGAGI. V loses 2 bases of germline sequence and J loses 0 bases, and the interval between the two ends is 4 bases. The CDR3 measures 13 amino acids from cysteine to phenylalanine. Only the CDR3 DNA is retained, 39 bases long and in frame from the first base.

The lymph node samples were taken from the axillary draining lymph nodes of breast cancer patients. This clonotype was recorded at least ten times. Its antigen has not been determined. No much larger clonotype is one base removed from it; base qualities were not supplied. The chain uses TRBV6-5 and TRBJ2-5; too little of a D gene remains to name it. The receptor's source is a female donor with breast cancer. Some clones in this sample may be carry-over from other donors' samples. The specimen sequenced was axillary lymph node tissue. The bases read TGTGCCAGCAGTTACACGTACCAAGAGACCCAGTACTTC. It translates to CASSYTYQETQYF.